The 24 T cell receptor beta chains in this list originate from one sample, sequenced in a study of Ad26.COV2.S vaccination and SARS-CoV-2 variants. Using immunoSEQ multiplex PCR, the repertoire was profiled, and TCRdb retains in-frame clones only, with some absent. The sample records 300,000 to 400,000 clones, roughly 87% being singletons. Treatment defined: 15 to 20 received Ad26.COV2.S at low or high dose, single or two shots; several received placebo; per-sample allocation not given. The samples were gathered on day 63 after the first injection of vaccine or placebo. The material was peripheral blood, obtained in a trial of Ad26.COV2.S vaccine versus placebo. The receptor source for this set is a person between 18 and 65 years old who received the Ad26.COV2.S COVID-19 vaccine or a placebo.

The chain joins TRBV5-1 to TRBJ2-2; TRBD1 matches at 7 bases. The CDR3 has 14 residues. With 2 bases clipped from V and 7 bases from J, the junction kept 5 bases outside the gene matches. Germline values: CDR1 SGHRS, CDR2 YFSETQ. For the CDR3, the DNA is TGCGCCAGCAGCTTTGGACAGGATGGCGGGGAGCTGTTTTTT. It yields the protein CASSFGQDGGELFF. Together with reference TRBV5-1 and TRBJ2-2, the CDR3 gives the full variable domain: KAGVTQTPRYLIKTRGQQVTLSCSPISGHRSVSWYQQTPGQGLQFLFEYFSETQRNKGNFPGRFSGRQFSNSRSEMNVSTLELGDSALYLCASSFGQDGGELFFGEGSRLTVL.

The genes are TRBV7-9 and TRBJ1-4, with 8 nucleotides matching TRBD1. Germline V gene data show CDR1 as SEHNR and CDR2 as FQNEAQ (reference sequence). V dropped 1 base and J dropped 8; count of bases not matched to a gene: 9. CDR3 length: 16 residues. The CDR3: CASSLGTGSLREKLFF. In DNA form, the CDR3 reads TGTGCCAGCAGCTTAGGGACAGGGTCTTTAAGGGAAAAACTGTTTTTT.

The chain is built from TRBV5-1 and TRBJ1-2, with 7 bases that match TRBD1. The CDR3 consists of 13 residues. Germline loops: CDR1 SGHRS, CDR2 YFSETQ. V dropped 5 bases and J dropped 3; count of bases not matched to a gene: 4. CDR3 amino acids: CASRPGTDYGYTF. CDR3 coding DNA: TGCGCCAGCAGACCCGGGACAGACTATGGCTACACCTTC.

The chain carries TRBV7-6 and TRBJ2-1; D may be TRBD1 or TRBD2 (5 bases each). V was clipped by 1 base and J by 0 bases, with 19 bases between them. Germline CDR1 SGHVS, CDR2 FNYEAQ. The CDR3 sequence is 19 residues long. CDR3 sequence (DNA): TGTGCCAGCAGCTTAGTTGTTGGGACCGGCGCTGTCTCCTACAATGAGCAGTTCTTC. It is translated as CASSLVVGTGAVSYNEQFF.

The chain is built from TRBV2 and TRBJ2-2, with 7 positions matching TRBD2. Germline V CDR1 and CDR2: SNHLY, FYNNEI. V was clipped by 4 bases and J by 5 bases; unmatched bases: 13. The CDR3 is made up of 17 amino acids. CDR3 sequence reads: CASSGGRELMRTGELFF. The CDR3 DNA is TGTGCCAGCAGTGGGGGGAGGGAACTCATGAGGACCGGGGAGCTGTTTTTT.

The rearrangement uses TRBV9 and TRBJ1-2; D not resolved. Germline CDR1 reads SGDLS; CDR2 reads YYNGEE. The CDR3 contains 14 residues. Trimming pared 0 bases from V and 10 bases from J, leaving 16 bases between. In DNA, the CDR3 is TGTGCCAGCAGCGTAGGGGTACTCCAGGACTCCTACACCTTC. The encoded protein is CASSVGVLQDSYTF.

The J gene is TRBJ1-4, the V gene TRBV10-3, with 7 positions matching TRBD1. V lost 0 bases to trimming and J lost 7 bases; unmatched junction nucleotides: 2. The CDR3 has 14 amino acids. Germline V gives CDR1 ENHRY, CDR2 SYGVKD. This chain's CDR3 is CAISESTGSEKLFF. The DNA for the CDR3 is TGTGCCATCAGTGAGTCGACAGGGAGTGAAAAACTGTTTTTT.

The chain employs TRBV11-2 and TRBJ2-3, with 11 bases aligning to TRBD2. V lost 3 bases and J lost 5; bases outside the gene matches: 7. This CDR3 region has 16 residues. Germline V gives CDR1 SGHAT, CDR2 FQNNGV. The CDR3, as DNA: TGTGCCAGCAGCTTCATCACTAGCGGGGGCCGAGATACGCAGTATTTT. It yields the protein CASSFITSGGRDTQYF.

The chain couples TRBV11-2 to TRBJ2-7; D is uncertain. The CDR3 has 13 amino acids. Trimming removed 7 bases from V and 3 bases from J, with 13 bases in between. From germline, CDR1 is SGHAT and CDR2 FQNNGV. CDR3 DNA: TGTGCCAGCACCTCAGGCACGAACTACGAGCAGTACTTC. Encoded protein: CASTSGTNYEQYF.

The rearrangement uses TRBV7-3 and TRBJ2-1; 9 bases agree with TRBD1. Losses at the gene ends were 5 bases for V and 4 bases for J; bases not matched to a gene: 6. The germline V gene encodes CDR1 SGHTA and CDR2 FQGTGA. The CDR3 totals 15 residues. The DNA for the CDR3 is TGTGCCAGCAGCCCCGGGACAGGGACTTACAATGAGCAGTTCTTC. It encodes CASSPGTGTYNEQFF.

This sequence joins TRBV29-1 and TRBJ2-2, with TRBD1 matching 11 bases. The CDR3 spans 14 residues. Trimming took 3 bases from V and 6 from J; bases not matched to a gene: 3. Germline V gene sequence: CDR1 SQVTM, CDR2 ANQGSEA. Written as DNA, the CDR3 is TGCAGCGTTGAGAAGGGACAGGGGGCCGGGGAGCTGTTTTTT. Translation gives CSVEKGQGAGELFF.

The V and J genes are TRBV23-1 and TRBJ2-1; 16 nucleotides match TRBD2. TRBV23-1 is placed among ORFs of uncertain function. The junction had 14 bases not matched to a gene; V was cut back by 3 bases and J by 6 bases. The CDR3 covers 20 residues. CDR3 DNA sequence: TGCGCCAGCAGTCAGAAGGGACTAGCGGGGGGGCCGGTTATCTGCAATGAGCAGTTCTTC. Its translation is CASSQKGLAGGPVICNEQFF.

The chain combines TRBV29-1 with TRBJ1-5, with 9 positions matching TRBD1. The CDR3 covers 13 residues. Germline V lookup: CDR1 SQVTM, CDR2 ANQGSEA. With V trimmed by 6 bases and J by 3 bases, 3 bases remained unmatched. The DNA for the CDR3 is TGCAGCGTGAGGACAGGGGTCAATCAGCCCCAGCATTTT. Translation gives CSVRTGVNQPQHF.

Only one count was recorded for this clone. This chain uses TRBV7-3 with TRBJ2-7, with D tentatively TRBD2 (6 bases). Germline CDR1 is SGHTA and CDR2 is FQGTGA. V was trimmed by 7 bases and J by 5 bases, leaving 15 bases between them. The CDR3 length is 13 residues. The CDR3 loop reads CASTLNPGDEQYF. The CDR3 coding sequence is TGTGCCAGCACCTTGAACCCGGGGGACGAGCAGTACTTC.

The chain uses TRBV7-9 and TRBJ1-3; 7 bases are a match to TRBD1. V gave up 4 bases and J gave up 0 bases; unmatched junction bases: 6. The length of the CDR3 is 16 residues. Germline assignment: CDR1 SEHNR and CDR2 FQNEAQ (reference sequence). As DNA, the CDR3 is TGTGCCAGCAGCTCCACCCGGGACAGCTCTGGAAACACCATATATTTT. This sequence encodes CASSSTRDSSGNTIYF.

The chain carries TRBV6-5 and TRBJ1-3; unclear D gene. The length of the CDR3 is 12 residues. Germline V gene lookup returns CDR1 MNHEY and CDR2 SVGAGI. The V gene lost 6 bases and the J gene lost 4 bases, with 7 bases spanning the gap. Here the CDR3 reads CASRKSGNTIYF. The CDR3 DNA follows: TGTGCCAGCAGGAAGTCGGGAAACACCATATATTTT.

The chain couples TRBV19 to TRBJ2-7; no definite D call. Deletions cut 1 base from V and 6 bases from J, with 10 bases between. CDR3 length: 13 amino acids. CDR1 and CDR2 from the germline V gene are LNHDA and SQIVND (reference sequence). CDR3 sequence reads: CASSIVPLFEQYF. The CDR3 DNA is TGTGCCAGTAGTATAGTCCCTCTTTTCGAGCAGTACTTC.

V usage is TRBV6-5 and J usage is TRBJ2-2, with TRBD2 as a possible D gene (7 bases). This CDR3 is 16 amino acids long. CDR1 and CDR2 from the germline V gene are MNHEY and SVGAGI. Trimming shortened V by 4 bases and J by 0 bases, and 12 bases separated the two germline ends. CDR3 sequence reads: CASSSDGGPNTGELFF. The CDR3 region has the DNA TGTGCCAGCAGTTCAGACGGGGGGCCGAACACCGGGGAGCTGTTTTTT.

V gene TRBV11-1 combines with J gene TRBJ1-1, with no clear D. The CDR3 totals 13 residues. Germline CDR1 is SGHAT and CDR2 is FQDESV (reference sequence). V was clipped by 2 bases and J by 1 base, with 5 bases between them. The CDR3 region has the DNA TGTGCCAGCAGCTTAACCGGGAACACTGAAGCTTTCTTT. Amino acid sequence: CASSLTGNTEAFF.

The gene calls are TRBV28 and TRBJ2-7; D is possibly TRBD1 or TRBD2 (5 bases each). The CDR3 runs to 11 residues. Germline CDR1 reads MDHEN; CDR2 reads SYDVKM. V was cut by 3 bases and J by 6 bases, with 6 bases left in between. The CDR3 region is CASSLGVEQYF. The CDR3 coding sequence is TGTGCCAGCAGTTTGGGGGTCGAGCAGTACTTC.

The chain combines TRBV12-5 with TRBJ2-1; maybe TRBD1 (6 bases). Trimming removed 10 bases from V and 4 bases from J, with 14 bases in between. Germline CDR1 is LGHNT and CDR2 is FRNRAP. The CDR3 runs to 13 residues. CDR3: CATQGSDYNEQFF. The DNA of the CDR3 is TGTGCTACACAGGGATCAGATTACAATGAGCAGTTCTTC.

A single count supports this clone. This sequence joins TRBV18 and TRBJ1-4, with TRBD1 as a possible D gene (6 bases). Per germline, CDR1 KGHSH and CDR2 LQKENI. The CDR3 is made up of 12 amino acids. The germline V and J ends were trimmed by 5 bases and 8 bases, with 9 bases remaining between them. The CDR3 bases are TGTGCCAGCTCAAGTGACAGGGAAAAACTGTTTTTT. Protein product: CASSSDREKLFF.

J is TRBJ1-2 and V is TRBV4-3; no firm D call. Trimming stripped 0 bases from V and 1 base from J, with 12 bases between. This CDR3 region has 16 residues. Germline loops: CDR1 LGHNA, CDR2 YSLEER. CDR3 protein: CASSQDLAGINYGYTF. CDR3 sequence (DNA): TGCGCCAGCAGCCAAGATCTGGCAGGAATTAACTATGGCTACACCTTC.

The chain has TRBV7-2 and TRBJ2-5, with D possibly being TRBD1 (5 bases). The CDR3 has 15 amino acids. CDR1 is SGHTA and CDR2 is FQGNSA in the germline V gene. With 2 bases removed from V and 5 bases from J, the gap between germline ends came to 15 bases. CDR3 amino acids: CASSLSPRVGETQYF. The CDR3 DNA reads TGTGCCAGCAGCTTATCGCCCAGGGTAGGGGAGACCCAGTACTTC.